The next 25 T cell receptor beta chains were all read from a single sample in a study of response to subunit inactivated influenza vaccine. TCRdb re-called the RT-PCR reads with MiXCR, one entry per CDR3 protein. Among about 500,000 distinct CDR3 sequences, about 15% were seen once, and the ten largest hold less than 4%. Sequences were derived from CD4+ T cells sorted from PBMCs, sampled less than 30 months after vaccination. All receptors come from a man between 50 and 70 years old who received an inactivated influenza vaccine.

This chain connects TRBV4-2 to TRBJ2-3, with 8 positions matching TRBD2. V trimming: 3 bases; J trimming: 5 bases; junction bases outside the gene matches: 10. The CDR3 sequence is 16 residues long. The V gene's germline CDR1 is LGHNA and CDR2 YNFKEQ. The CDR3 DNA follows: TGTGCCAGCAGCCATTATAACGGGGGGGCGAGAGATACGCAGTATTTT. It encodes CASSHYNGGARDTQYF.

DNA for the CDR3: TGCAGTGCTCGGGGGGTAGCGGGAGGCAACAATGAGCAGTTCTTC. Translating it yields CSARGVAGGNNEQFF. The chain combines TRBV20-1 with TRBJ2-1, with 10 bases that match TRBD2. The junction had 9 bases not matched to a gene; V was cut back by 5 bases and J by 5 bases. This CDR3 has 15 residues. CDR1 and CDR2 (germline): DFQATT, SNEGSKA (reference sequence).

The chain carries TRBV20-1 and TRBJ1-1, with D maybe TRBD1 (6 bases). Germline V gene sequence: CDR1 DFQATT, CDR2 SNEGSKA (reference sequence). Trimming removed 2 bases from V and 4 bases from J, with 14 bases in between. CDR3 length: 14 amino acids. CDR3 in amino acids: CSARQGSGGTEAFF. For the CDR3, the DNA is TGCAGTGCTAGACAGGGGTCCGGTGGCACTGAAGCTTTCTTT.

This clonotype was observed many times. This chain connects TRBV12-3 or TRBV12-4 to TRBJ1-5; 7 positions agree with TRBD1. The CDR3 sequence is 13 residues long. The ends lost 6 bases at V and 2 bases at J; junction bases unmatched: 1. The CDR3 spells CASRGTGNQPQHF. CDR3 coding DNA: TGTGCCAGCAGGGGGACAGGCAATCAGCCCCAGCATTTT.

V is TRBV7-9 and J is TRBJ2-5, with D perhaps assigned TRBD1 or TRBD2 (6 bases each). Germline V gives CDR1 SEHNR, CDR2 FQNEAQ (reference sequence). The germline V and J ends were trimmed by 7 bases and 5 bases, with 11 bases remaining between them. The CDR3 consists of 12 residues. This CDR3 reads CASTLGGETQYF. CDR3 sequence (DNA): TGTGCCAGCACACTAGGGGGGGAGACCCAGTACTTC. Full variable domain (missing parts from reference TRBV7-9 and TRBJ2-5): DTGVSQNPRHKITKRGQNVTFRCDPISEHNRLYWYRQTLGQGPEFLTYFQNEAQLEKSRLLSDRFSAERPKGSFSTLEIQRTEQGDSAMYLCASTLGGETQYFGPGTRLLVL.

This clonotype was counted many times. The chain has TRBV12-3 or TRBV12-4 and TRBJ2-7; unclear D gene. The CDR3 extends over 13 amino acids. Trimming stripped 3 bases from V and 3 bases from J, with 9 bases between. The DNA of the CDR3 is TGTGCCAGCAGTTTGGCGACTGACTACGAGCAGTACTTC. It codes for CASSLATDYEQYF.

The chain couples TRBV5-1 to TRBJ1-1; tentatively, D is TRBD1 (6 bases). With 2 bases removed from V and 0 bases from J, the gap between germline ends came to 14 bases. The CDR3 is 16 residues long. Germline CDR1 SGHRS, CDR2 YFSETQ. This CDR3 reads CASSFLPTGMNTEAFF. The CDR3 DNA reads as TGCGCCAGCAGCTTCCTACCGACAGGCATGAACACTGAAGCTTTCTTT.

This clonotype has only a few counts. The chain recombines TRBV7-3 with TRBJ2-1, with 7 bases fitting TRBD1. From germline, CDR1 is SGHTA and CDR2 FQGTGA. The junction had 13 bases not matched to a gene; V was cut back by 5 bases and J by 9 bases. This CDR3 comprises 15 residues. The CDR3 DNA reads as TGTGCCAGCAGCCCCGGGACAGCCCGAGGAACTGAGCAGTTCTTC. It translates to CASSPGTARGTEQFF.

The rearrangement links TRBV5-5 to TRBJ1-6, with a possible D match to TRBD1 (5 bases). This CDR3 comprises 16 residues. V lost 0 bases and J 9 bases, leaving 16 bases between the germline ends. Germline V lookup: CDR1 SGHKS, CDR2 YYEKEE (reference sequence). This CDR3 is CASSLEAGGISSPLHF. In nucleotides, the CDR3 is TGTGCCAGCAGCTTGGAAGCTGGGGGAATTAGTTCACCCCTCCACTTT.

This clonotype has more than one count but fewer than ten. The chain uses TRBV5-5 and TRBJ2-7, with D perhaps being TRBD1 or TRBD2 (5 bases each). The germline V gene encodes CDR1 SGHKS and CDR2 YYEKEE (reference sequence). The CDR3 has 13 amino acids. The V gene lost 6 bases and the J gene lost 3 bases, with 13 bases spanning the gap. Here the CDR3 reads CASTRDGRYEQYF. The CDR3 nucleotides read TGTGCCAGCACCCGGGACGGGCGCTACGAGCAGTACTTC.

This clonotype was observed a handful of times. The CDR3 region has the DNA TGTGCCAGCAGCCGATTTGGACAGTCAAACACTGAAGCTTTCTTT. Translation gives CASSRFGQSNTEAFF. The chain recombines TRBV7-9 with TRBJ1-1; possible D gene TRBD1, 6 bases. V lost 5 bases and J lost 2, with 15 bases in between. The CDR3 loop spans 15 amino acids. In germline, CDR1 is SEHNR, CDR2 FQNEAQ (reference sequence). Full variable domain (outside the CDR3, taken from reference TRBV7-9 and TRBJ1-1): DTGVSQNPRHKITKRGQNVTFRCDPISEHNRLYWYRQTLGQGPEFLTYFQNEAQLEKSRLLSDRFSAERPKGSFSTLEIQRTEQGDSAMYLCASSRFGQSNTEAFFGQGTRLTVV.

This clonotype was seen a handful of times. The chain recombines TRBV19 with TRBJ1-3; D is ambiguous. Germline V CDR1 and CDR2: LNHDA, SQIVND (reference sequence). The V end was cut by 1 base, the J end by 0 bases, with 4 bases between. CDR3 length: 14 residues. CDR3 amino acids: CASSIGASGNTIYF. In nucleotides, the CDR3 is TGTGCCAGTAGTATAGGGGCCTCTGGAAACACCATATATTTT.

The V gene is TRBV14, the J gene TRBJ2-1; unclear D gene. Germline lookup yields CDR1 SGHDN and CDR2 FVKESK. V was pared by 6 bases and J by 3 bases, with 18 bases between. The CDR3 sequence is 16 residues long. CDR3 nucleotide sequence: TGTGCCAGCAGGCGAGGAGTTGGGAACCTCTACAATGAGCAGTTCTTC. Its translation is CASRRGVGNLYNEQFF.

The chain combines TRBV6-1 with TRBJ1-3, with TRBD1 as a possible D gene (5 bases). CDR3 length: 17 amino acids. Germline loops: CDR1 MNHNS, CDR2 SASEGT. V was shortened by 5 bases and J by 0 bases, with 17 bases between the two germline ends. This chain's CDR3 is CASSLRGSLLSGNTIYF. The DNA of the CDR3 is TGTGCCAGCAGTCTGAGGGGCAGCCTACTCTCTGGAAACACCATATATTTT.

This sequence joins TRBV5-1 and TRBJ2-3; TRBD2 aligns across 7 bases. V lost 4 bases to trimming and J lost 1 base; unmatched junction nucleotides: 9. CDR3 length: 16 amino acids. Germline V gene data show CDR1 as SGHRS and CDR2 as YFSETQ. The CDR3 nucleotides are TGCGCCAGCAGCCGCGACGGGGGGTCCGGCACAGATACGCAGTATTTT. This sequence encodes CASSRDGGSGTDTQYF.

This clonotype was seen only a few times. V is TRBV6-5 and J is TRBJ2-7; TRBD2 matches at 13 bases. Germline V lookup: CDR1 MNHEY, CDR2 SVGAGI. V trimming: 5 bases; J trimming: 6 bases; junction bases outside the gene matches: 7. This CDR3 spans 15 amino acids. The CDR3 bases are TGTGCCAGCAGTACTCCGGGACTAGCGGGAAGCGAGCAGTACTTC. Amino acid sequence: CASSTPGLAGSEQYF.

This clonotype has more than one count but fewer than ten. This rearrangement joins TRBV7-2 to TRBJ1-2, with D possibly TRBD1 on 5 matching bases. The germline gives CDR1 SGHTA, CDR2 FQGNSA. Trimming took off 4 bases at V and 2 bases at J, with 17 bases between the two ends. The CDR3 consists of 16 residues. CDR3 sequence reads: CASSSSGGRVNYGYTF. The DNA of the CDR3 is TGTGCCAGCAGCTCCTCCGGTGGCAGGGTCAACTATGGCTACACCTTC.

This clonotype has only a few counts. The chain combines TRBV5-6 with TRBJ2-7; 9 bases map to TRBD1. V was pared by 4 bases and J by 13 bases, with 9 bases of the junction left unmatched. Germline CDR1 and CDR2: SGHDT and YYEEEE. The CDR3 spans 12 residues. The CDR3, as DNA: TGTGCCAGCAGCCAGACAGGGGGAATCCCCTACTTC. Translation: CASSQTGGIPYF.

The chain links TRBV4-2 to TRBJ2-7, with a possible D match to TRBD1 (6 bases). The CDR3 loop spans 14 amino acids. Deletions cut 4 bases from V and 2 bases from J, with 12 bases between. The germline V gene has CDR1 LGHNA and CDR2 YNFKEQ. The CDR3 loop is CASSPRQATYEQYF. Here the CDR3 DNA reads TGTGCCAGCAGCCCACGACAGGCCACCTACGAGCAGTACTTC.

The chain couples TRBV15 to TRBJ2-5; TRBD1 might be the D (6 bases). The germline V gene has CDR1 LNHNV and CDR2 YYDKDF (reference sequence). V was pared by 1 base and J by 4 bases, with 10 bases between. CDR3 length equals 14 residues. The CDR3 protein is CATSRGTAIETQYF. CDR3 in DNA: TGTGCCACCAGCAGAGGGACAGCGATAGAGACCCAGTACTTC.

This clonotype was recorded a few times. The rearrangement uses TRBV5-1 and TRBJ2-7; D remains ambiguous. The CDR3 spans 14 residues. Germline loops: CDR1 SGHRS, CDR2 YFSETQ. V was trimmed by 2 bases and J by 3 bases, leaving 12 bases between them. The CDR3 reads CASSFVISGYEQYF. The DNA for the CDR3 is TGCGCCAGCAGCTTTGTTATTAGTGGCTACGAGCAGTACTTC.

The genes are TRBV24-1 and TRBJ2-1; the D is unclear. CDR1 is KGHDR, CDR2 SFDVKD, per germline. The CDR3 totals 12 residues. The V and J ends lost 5 bases and 6 bases respectively, with 7 bases between them. CDR3 loop: CATSAGPNEQFF. The DNA for the CDR3 is TGTGCCACCAGTGCCGGGCCCAATGAGCAGTTCTTC.

This clonotype turned up a few times. The chain recombines TRBV20-1 with TRBJ1-2; 11 bases fit TRBD1. The trim removed 4 bases at V and 2 bases at J, leaving 12 bases unmatched. CDR3 length: 17 amino acids. CDR1 DFQATT and CDR2 SNEGSKA come from the germline V gene (reference sequence). This chain's CDR3 is CSAIPLGTGGSNYGYTF. As DNA, the CDR3 is TGCAGTGCTATCCCCCTAGGGACAGGGGGTTCCAACTATGGCTACACCTTC.

J is TRBJ2-3 and V is TRBV27, with 8 bases matching TRBD1. Looked up from germline, CDR1 is MNHEY and CDR2 is SMNVEV (reference sequence). This CDR3 is 16 amino acids long. V dropped 4 bases and J dropped 2; count of bases not matched to a gene: 8. CDR3 nucleotides: TGTGCCAGCAGTTCTACCCAGGGGGCTTACACAGATACGCAGTATTTT. Translated: CASSSTQGAYTDTQYF.

The chain couples TRBV24-1 to TRBJ2-2; D is uncertain. Germline values: CDR1 KGHDR, CDR2 SFDVKD. Trimming removed 3 bases from V and 6 bases from J, with 16 bases in between. The CDR3 length is 16 residues. The CDR3 bases are TGTGCCACCAGTGATCCCTCGGGCAGGCGACCCGGGGAGCTGTTTTTT. The encoded protein is CATSDPSGRRPGELFF.